This TCR beta chain was retrieved from a study of ipilimumab plus nivolumab after autologous stem cell transplantation. Across the study: Median doses per patient: a few ipilimumab, 8 or 9 nivolumab. The DLBCL cohort had primary refractory and relapsed disease, with 18-month progression-free survival of around 86% and 29%.

About this clone: No antigen is known for it.

Patients got ipilimumab 1 mg/kg beginning 14 to 28 days post-transplant. Profiled with immunoSEQ multiplex PCR; TCRdb holds only in-frame clones, not every one. The sample holds some 16,000 clones, approximately 81% seen once. The study's findings and limits: Per the authors, repertoire, Treg and microbiota data justify further study.

This specimen consisted of PBMCs, obtained in a trial of ipilimumab plus nivolumab as post-transplant consolidation. This receptor was obtained from a male donor with diffuse large B-cell lymphoma.

CDR3: CASSEILGIPTNEKLFF. In nucleotides, the CDR3 is TGTGCCAGCAGTGAAATTTTGGGAATACCAACTAATGAAAAACTGTTTTTT. J is TRBJ1-4 and V is TRBV6-1; no clear D gene. The CDR3 has 17 amino acids. Trimming took 2 bases from V and 0 from J, leaving 13 bases between them. The germline CDR1 and CDR2 sequences are MNHNS and SASEGT.